This TCR beta chain came from a study of blood T cell repertoires in COVID-19. The wider study: Samples representing acute and convalescent COVID-19 were sourced from the United States, Italy and Spain.

Profiling relied on immunoSEQ multiplex PCR, and the TCRdb table lists in-frame clones only, not all of them. The sample lists 210,000 or so clones; less than 90% were seen once. Germline values: CDR1 SNHLY, CDR2 FYNNEI. The CDR3 totals 12 residues. The ends were cut back, 9 bases at V and 5 bases at J, with 13 bases in the middle. The source is a human donor in a cohort sampled during active COVID-19. This chain connects TRBV2 to TRBJ2-5; D possibly corresponds to TRBD1 (6 bases). Sample: peripheral blood. The CDR3 loop reads CARRQGGETQYF. The CDR3 coding sequence is TGTGCCAGGAGACAAGGGGGTGAGACCCAGTACTTC.